This TCR beta chain was sequenced for a study of OX40 agonist ivuxolimab in advanced cancers. Trimming left V 5 bases short and J 3 bases short, with 13 bases between. Germline CDR1 reads LGHNA; CDR2 reads YNFKEQ. CDR3 length: 14 amino acids. Generated by immunoSEQ multiplex PCR, the TCRdb table keeps only in-frame clones and is missing some. The data hold around 67,000 clones, with 80% to 90% observed a single time. The chain is built from TRBV4-2 and TRBJ1-1; D unclear. The sequence was collected from an adult with an advanced solid tumor such as melanoma, head and neck, liver or kidney cancer. The sequencing used CD4+ or CD8+ T cells sorted from blood, collected in a trial of the OX40 agonist ivuxolimab. CDR3 DNA: TGTGCCAGCAGCTTGGAGGAGGCCTACACTGAAGCTTTCTTT. Its translation is CASSLEEAYTEAFF.